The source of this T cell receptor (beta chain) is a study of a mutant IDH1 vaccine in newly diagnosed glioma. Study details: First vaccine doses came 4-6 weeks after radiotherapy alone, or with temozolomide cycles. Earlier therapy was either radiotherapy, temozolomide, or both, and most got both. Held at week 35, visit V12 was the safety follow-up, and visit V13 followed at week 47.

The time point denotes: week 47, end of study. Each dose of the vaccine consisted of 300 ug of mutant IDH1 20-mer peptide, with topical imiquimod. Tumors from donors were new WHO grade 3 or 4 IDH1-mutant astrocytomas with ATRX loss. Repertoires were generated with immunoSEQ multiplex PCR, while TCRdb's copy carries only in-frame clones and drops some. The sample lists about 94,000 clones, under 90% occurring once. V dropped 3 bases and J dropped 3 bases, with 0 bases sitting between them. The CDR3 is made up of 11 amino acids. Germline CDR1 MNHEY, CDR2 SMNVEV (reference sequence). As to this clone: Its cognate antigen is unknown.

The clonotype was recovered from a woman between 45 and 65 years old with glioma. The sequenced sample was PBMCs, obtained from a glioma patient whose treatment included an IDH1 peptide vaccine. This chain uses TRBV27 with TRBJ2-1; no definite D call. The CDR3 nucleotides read TGTGCCAGCAGTTTCTACAATGAGCAGTTCTTC. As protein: CASSFYNEQFF.